Described below is a single T cell receptor beta chain sequence and its context. Its antigen remains unknown. The data were taken from a study of T cell repertoires in cytomegalovirus infection. Study conclusions and caveats: HLA-C-restricted CMV-specific TCR beta clonotypes prevailed in the ex vivo response.

TCRdb reanalysed the reads using MiXCR and keeps one entry per CDR3 protein. The data show about 360,000 distinct CDR3 sequences, around 18% seen once. Germline loops: CDR1 SGHNT, CDR2 YYREEE (reference sequence). The CDR3 totals 14 residues. The germline V and J ends were trimmed by 2 bases and 4 bases, with 12 bases remaining between them. The gene calls are TRBV5-4 and TRBJ2-5; D remains ambiguous. This sequence was found in a human donor in good health (CMV status not recorded). Some clones in this sample may be carry-over from other donors' samples. Sequencing used PBMCs. CDR3 sequence (DNA): TGTGCCAGCAGCTTTTTGGGTGGCACAGAGACCCAGTACTTC. This gives the protein CASSFLGGTETQYF.